This T cell receptor (beta chain) was observed in a study of blood T cell repertoires in COVID-19. Study-wide context: Sites in the United States, Italy and Spain provided acute and convalescent COVID-19 samples. Sources were T cells, B-cell-depleted T cells, or PBMCs; the material itself was cDNA or gDNA.

Trimming removed 0 bases from V and 4 bases from J; junction bases left unmatched: 10. The CDR3 totals 17 residues. Germline V lookup: CDR1 KGHDR, CDR2 SFDVKD. Per the original methods: Estimation of nucleated cell counts relied on the amplification of reference gene primers. The method was immunoSEQ multiplex PCR; TCRdb's version includes in-frame clones alone and lacks a portion of them. For V, J and clone size, that table is used; D and trimming come from the DNA. The sample gives under 300,000 clones, approximately 78% of which show up once; roughly 12% is in the top ten. This TCR derives from an older woman with active or convalescent COVID-19. This chain joins TRBV24-1 and TRBJ2-7; 8 bases map to TRBD2. The sequencing input was peripheral blood. In DNA form, the CDR3 reads TGTGCCACCAGTGATTTGGGTTCGGGACTAGTCGGGTACGAGCAGTACTTC. Amino acid sequence: CATSDLGSGLVGYEQYF.